This T cell receptor (beta chain) was observed in a study of blood T cell repertoires in COVID-19. On the study more broadly: Collection of acute and convalescent COVID-19 samples took place in the United States, Italy and Spain.

Using immunoSEQ multiplex PCR, the repertoire was profiled, and TCRdb retains in-frame clones only, with some absent. The data contain 200,000 to 250,000 clones, roughly 80% of them seen just once; the ten biggest clones take up 15% to 20%. This CDR3 has 11 amino acids. V was trimmed by 6 bases and J by 7 bases, leaving 6 bases between them. CDR1 and CDR2 (germline): SNHLY, FYNNEI. This receptor was taken from a woman older than 75 with active or convalescent COVID-19. Sequencing input: peripheral blood. The chain recombines TRBV2 with TRBJ1-4, with D possibly TRBD1 on 5 matching bases. This CDR3 reads CASRGGEKLFF. The CDR3 DNA follows: TGTGCCAGCAGGGGGGGTGAAAAACTGTTTTTT.